This TCR beta chain was identified during a study of post-analysis software for immune sequencing data. Overall study findings and caveats: Relative to controls, patients had about 5 TRBV segments at higher frequency, with TRBV5-6, TRBV5-1 and TRBV20-1 among these.

A remark on this clonotype: Its target is not known.

Unique molecular identifiers featured in each of the TCR beta cDNA libraries. Each CDR3 protein gets one entry after TCRdb re-called the PCR reads with MiXCR. The table has hundreds of thousands of distinct CDR3 sequences, roughly 36% seen once. The CDR3 is 11 residues long. The ends were cut back, 5 bases at V and 4 bases at J, with 4 bases in the middle. Sequencing used blood. The J gene is TRBJ2-3, the V gene TRBV12-3 or TRBV12-4; D not resolved. The clonotype was recovered from a girl between 5 and 17 years old with multiple sclerosis. The CDR3 nucleotides read TGTGCCAGCAGTAAGGCAGATACGCAGTATTTT. This gives the protein CASSKADTQYF.